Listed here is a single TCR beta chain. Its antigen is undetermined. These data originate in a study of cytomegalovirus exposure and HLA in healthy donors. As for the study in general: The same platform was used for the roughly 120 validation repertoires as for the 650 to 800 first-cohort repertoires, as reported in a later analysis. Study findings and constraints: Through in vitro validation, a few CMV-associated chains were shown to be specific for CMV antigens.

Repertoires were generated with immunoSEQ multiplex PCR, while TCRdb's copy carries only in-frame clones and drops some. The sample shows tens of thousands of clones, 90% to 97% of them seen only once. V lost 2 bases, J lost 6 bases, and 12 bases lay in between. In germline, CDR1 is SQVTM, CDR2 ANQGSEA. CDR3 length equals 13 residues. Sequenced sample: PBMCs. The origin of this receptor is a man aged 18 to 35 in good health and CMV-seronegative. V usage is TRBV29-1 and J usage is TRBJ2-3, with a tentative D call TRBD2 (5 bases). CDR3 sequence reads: CSVELSLADTQYF. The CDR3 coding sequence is TGCAGCGTTGAATTGAGCCTAGCCGATACGCAGTATTTT.